This T cell receptor beta chain stems from a study of early T cells in non-severe SARS-CoV-2 infection. Whole-study results and caveats: CD4 and private specificities were missed by VDJdb matching, which favored anti-spike CD8 responses.

This CDR3 has 15 amino acids. V lost 3 bases to trimming and J lost 2 bases, with 16 bases between them. The V gene's germline CDR1 is DFQATT and CDR2 SNEGSKA (reference sequence). Ten or more counts support this clonotype. The antigen is unknown. Attachment of unique molecular identifiers to individual cDNA molecules was performed. TCRdb re-analysed the 5' RACE reads in MiXCR, keeping a single row per CDR3 protein. The sample includes roughly 20,000 distinct CDR3 sequences, about 5.5% of them seen just once. This clonotype originated in an adult who was a healthcare worker with PCR-confirmed SARS-CoV-2 infection or an uninfected control (not recorded which). The chain recombines TRBV20-1 with TRBJ1-2; D remains unclear. The sample consisted of whole blood. The CDR3 spells CSARILRVTNYGYTF. The CDR3 nucleotides read TGCAGTGCTAGGATTCTGCGGGTGACCAACTATGGCTACACCTTC.